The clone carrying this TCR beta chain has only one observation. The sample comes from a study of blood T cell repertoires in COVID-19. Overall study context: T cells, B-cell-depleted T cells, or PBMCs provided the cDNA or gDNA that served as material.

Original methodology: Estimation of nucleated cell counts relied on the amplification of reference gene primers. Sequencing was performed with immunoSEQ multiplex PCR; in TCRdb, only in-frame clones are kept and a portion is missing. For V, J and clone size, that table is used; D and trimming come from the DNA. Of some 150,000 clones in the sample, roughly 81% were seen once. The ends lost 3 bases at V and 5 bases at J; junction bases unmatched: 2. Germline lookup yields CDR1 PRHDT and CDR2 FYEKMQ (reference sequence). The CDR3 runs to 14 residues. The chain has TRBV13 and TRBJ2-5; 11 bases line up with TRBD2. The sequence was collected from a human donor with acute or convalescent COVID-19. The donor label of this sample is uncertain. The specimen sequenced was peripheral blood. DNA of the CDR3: TGTGCCAGCAGCTTCGGGACTAGCGGCGAGACCCAGTACTTC. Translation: CASSFGTSGETQYF.